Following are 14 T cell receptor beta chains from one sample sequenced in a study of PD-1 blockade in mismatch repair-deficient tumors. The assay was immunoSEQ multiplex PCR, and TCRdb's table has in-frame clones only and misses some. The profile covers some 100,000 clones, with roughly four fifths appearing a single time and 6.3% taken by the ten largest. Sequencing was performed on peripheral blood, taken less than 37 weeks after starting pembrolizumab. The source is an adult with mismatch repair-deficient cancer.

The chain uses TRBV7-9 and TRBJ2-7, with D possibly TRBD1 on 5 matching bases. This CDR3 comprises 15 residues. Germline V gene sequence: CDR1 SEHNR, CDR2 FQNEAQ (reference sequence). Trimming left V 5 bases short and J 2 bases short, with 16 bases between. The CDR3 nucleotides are TGTGCCAGCAGCCACGAATATAAGGGGCCCTACGAGCAGTACTTC. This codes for CASSHEYKGPYEQYF.

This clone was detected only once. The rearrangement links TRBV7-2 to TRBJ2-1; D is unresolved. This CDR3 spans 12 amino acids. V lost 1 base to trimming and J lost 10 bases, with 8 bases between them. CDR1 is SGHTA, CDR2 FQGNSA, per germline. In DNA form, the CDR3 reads TGTGCCAGCAGCTTAGTCCGAGGCGAGCAGTTCTTC. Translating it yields CASSLVRGEQFF.

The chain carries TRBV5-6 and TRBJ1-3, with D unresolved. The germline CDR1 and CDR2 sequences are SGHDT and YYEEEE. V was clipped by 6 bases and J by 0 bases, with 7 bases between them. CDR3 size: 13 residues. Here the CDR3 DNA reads TGTGCCAGCACCACCCCCTCTGGAAACACCATATATTTT. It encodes CASTTPSGNTIYF.

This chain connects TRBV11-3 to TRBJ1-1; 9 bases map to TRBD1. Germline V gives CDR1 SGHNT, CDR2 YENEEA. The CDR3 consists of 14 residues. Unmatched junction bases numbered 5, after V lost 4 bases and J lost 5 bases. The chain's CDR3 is CASSSYRGLTEAFF. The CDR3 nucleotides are TGTGCCAGCAGCTCTTACAGGGGGCTAACTGAAGCTTTCTTT. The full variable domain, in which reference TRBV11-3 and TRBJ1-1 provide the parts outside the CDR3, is EAGVVQSPRYKIIEKKQPVAFWCNPISGHNTLYWYLQNLGQGPELLIRYENEEAVDDSQLPKDRFSAERLKGVDSTLKIQPAELGDSAVYLCASSSYRGLTEAFFGQGTRLTVV.

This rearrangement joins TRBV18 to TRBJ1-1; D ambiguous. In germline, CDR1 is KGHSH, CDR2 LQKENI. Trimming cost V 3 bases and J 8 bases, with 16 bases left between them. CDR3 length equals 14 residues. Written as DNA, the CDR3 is TGTGCCAGCTCACCCCTCTCGGAAAGGGTAGAAGCTTTCTTT. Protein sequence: CASSPLSERVEAFF.

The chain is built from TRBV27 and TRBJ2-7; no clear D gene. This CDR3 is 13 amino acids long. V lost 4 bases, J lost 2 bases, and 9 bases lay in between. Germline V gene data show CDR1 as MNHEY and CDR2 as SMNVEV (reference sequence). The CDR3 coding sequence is TGTGCCAGCAGTTCCCTCTCCCCCTACGAGCAGTACTTC. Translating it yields CASSSLSPYEQYF.

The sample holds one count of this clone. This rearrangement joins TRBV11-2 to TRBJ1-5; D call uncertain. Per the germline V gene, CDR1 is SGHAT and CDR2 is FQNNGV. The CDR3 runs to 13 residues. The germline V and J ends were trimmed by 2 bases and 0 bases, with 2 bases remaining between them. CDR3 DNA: TGTGCCAGCAGCTTAAGTAGCAATCAGCCCCAGCATTTT. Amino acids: CASSLSSNQPQHF.

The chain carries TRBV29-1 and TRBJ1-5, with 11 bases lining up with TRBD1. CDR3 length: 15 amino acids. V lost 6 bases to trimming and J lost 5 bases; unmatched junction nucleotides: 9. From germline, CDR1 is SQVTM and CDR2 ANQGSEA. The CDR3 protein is CSVKDRGLGDQPQHF. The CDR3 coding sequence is TGCAGCGTAAAGGACAGGGGGCTAGGGGATCAGCCCCAGCATTTT.

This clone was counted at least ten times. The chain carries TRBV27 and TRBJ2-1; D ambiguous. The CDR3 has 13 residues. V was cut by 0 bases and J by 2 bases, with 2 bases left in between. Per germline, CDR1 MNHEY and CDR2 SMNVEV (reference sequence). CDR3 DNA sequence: TGTGCCAGCAGTTTATCGGCCTACAATGAGCAGTTCTTC. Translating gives CASSLSAYNEQFF.

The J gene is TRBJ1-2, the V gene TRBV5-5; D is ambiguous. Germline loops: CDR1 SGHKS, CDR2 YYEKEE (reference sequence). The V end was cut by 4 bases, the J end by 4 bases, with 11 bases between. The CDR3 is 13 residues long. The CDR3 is CASSPDGIYGYTF. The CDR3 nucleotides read TGTGCCAGCAGCCCGGACGGGATCTATGGCTACACCTTC.

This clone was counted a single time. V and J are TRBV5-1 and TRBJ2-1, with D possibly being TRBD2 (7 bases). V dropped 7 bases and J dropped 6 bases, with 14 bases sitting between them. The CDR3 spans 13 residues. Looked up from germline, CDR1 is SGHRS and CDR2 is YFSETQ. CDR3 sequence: CASRGGAVNEQFF. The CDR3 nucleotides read TGCGCCAGCCGAGGGGGGGCGGTCAATGAGCAGTTCTTC. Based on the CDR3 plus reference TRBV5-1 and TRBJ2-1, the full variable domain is KAGVTQTPRYLIKTRGQQVTLSCSPISGHRSVSWYQQTPGQGLQFLFEYFSETQRNKGNFPGRFSGRQFSNSRSEMNVSTLELGDSALYLCASRGGAVNEQFFGPGTRLTVL.

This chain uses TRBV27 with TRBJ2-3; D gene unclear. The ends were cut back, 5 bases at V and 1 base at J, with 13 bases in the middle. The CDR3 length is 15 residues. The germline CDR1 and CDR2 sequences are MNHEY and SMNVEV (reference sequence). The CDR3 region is CASSDPQWGTDTQYF. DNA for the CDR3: TGTGCCAGCAGTGACCCCCAATGGGGCACAGATACGCAGTATTTT.

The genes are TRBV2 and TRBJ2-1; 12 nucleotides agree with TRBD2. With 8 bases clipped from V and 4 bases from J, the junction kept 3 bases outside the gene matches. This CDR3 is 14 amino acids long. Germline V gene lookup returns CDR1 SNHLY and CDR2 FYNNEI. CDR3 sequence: CASGGLAGYNEQFF. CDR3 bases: TGTGCCAGCGGAGGACTAGCGGGGTACAATGAGCAGTTCTTC.

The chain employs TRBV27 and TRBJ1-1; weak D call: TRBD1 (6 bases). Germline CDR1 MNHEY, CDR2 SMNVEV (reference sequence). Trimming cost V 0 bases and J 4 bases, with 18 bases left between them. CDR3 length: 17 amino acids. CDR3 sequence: CASSLSSHPRGGTEAFF. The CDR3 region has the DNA TGTGCCAGCAGTTTATCGTCACACCCCAGGGGTGGCACTGAAGCTTTCTTT.